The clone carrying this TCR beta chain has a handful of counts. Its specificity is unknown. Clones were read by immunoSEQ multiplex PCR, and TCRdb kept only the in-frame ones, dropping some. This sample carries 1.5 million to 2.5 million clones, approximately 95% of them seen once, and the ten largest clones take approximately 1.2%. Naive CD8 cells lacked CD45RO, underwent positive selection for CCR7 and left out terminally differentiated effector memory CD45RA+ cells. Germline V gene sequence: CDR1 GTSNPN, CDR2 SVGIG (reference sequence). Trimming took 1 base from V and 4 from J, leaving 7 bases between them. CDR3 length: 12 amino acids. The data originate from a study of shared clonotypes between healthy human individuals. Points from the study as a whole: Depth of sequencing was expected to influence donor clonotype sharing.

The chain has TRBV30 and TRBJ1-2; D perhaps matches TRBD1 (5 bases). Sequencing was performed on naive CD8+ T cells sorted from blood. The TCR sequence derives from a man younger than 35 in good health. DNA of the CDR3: TGTGCCTGGAGTGCGGGGGGCTATGGCTACACCTTC. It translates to CAWSAGGYGYTF. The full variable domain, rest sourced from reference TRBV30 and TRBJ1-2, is SQTIHQWPATLVQPVGSPLSLECTVEGTSNPNLYWYRQAAGRGLQLLFYSVGIGQISSEVPQNLSASRPQDRQFILSSKKLLLSDSGFYLCAWSAGGYGYTFGSGTRLTVV.